This TCR beta chain emerged from a study of blood T cells in healthy people across ages. Next came a second PCR, run for roughly 6 to 11 cycles, which used a sample-barcoded 5' primer along with a J-beta primer mix. Each CDR3 protein gets one entry after TCRdb re-called the 5' RACE reads with MiXCR. Of 1.5 million to 2 million distinct CDR3 sequences in the sample, about 39% were seen once. About this clonotype: One end of the junction does not line up with germline, which may come from a read error.

CDR3 length equals 18 residues. Germline V gene lookup returns CDR1 LGHNA and CDR2 YNFKEQ. This sequence originates from a human donor in good health. This chain joins TRBV4-2 and TRBJ1-2, with TRBD1 matching 9 bases. Material for sequencing was blood. CDR3 in DNA: TGTGCCAGCACCCAAGGGCCGCCCCCACAGGGGGCCTTCGATGGCTACACCTTC. Amino acids: CASTQGPPPQGAFDGYTF.